The 28 T cell receptor beta chains in this list originate from one sample, sequenced in a study of blood T cells in healthy people across ages. The authors ran a second PCR of about 6 to 11 cycles using a sample-barcoded 5' primer and a J-beta primer mix. TCRdb independently ran MiXCR on the 5' RACE reads; one entry per CDR3 protein. The sample holds about 900,000 distinct CDR3 sequences, about 48% seen once. The material sequenced was blood. The receptors derive from a man in his thirties or forties in good health.

The V and J genes are TRBV25-1 and TRBJ2-1; D is perhaps TRBD1 (7 bases). With 9 bases removed from V and 5 bases from J, the gap between germline ends came to 17 bases. The CDR3 loop spans 14 amino acids. The germline V gene encodes CDR1 MGHDK and CDR2 SYGVNS. CDR3 in amino acids: CARPDREAHNEQFF. CDR3 bases: TGTGCCAGACCAGACAGGGAGGCACACAATGAGCAGTTCTTC.

This clonotype has only a few counts. Here the CDR3 DNA reads TGTGCCAGCAGTGAATCGCAGGGGAAGTATTCACCCCTCCACTTT. It specifies CASSESQGKYSPLHF. The chain uses TRBV6-1 and TRBJ1-6, with a tentative D call TRBD1 (6 bases). The V end was cut by 2 bases, the J end by 8 bases, with 13 bases between. The germline CDR1 and CDR2 sequences are MNHNS and SASEGT. The CDR3 length is 15 residues.

The V call is TRBV4-1, the J call TRBJ1-1, with a weak D call TRBD1 (5 bases). The CDR3 covers 15 residues. CDR1 is MGHRA and CDR2 is YSYEKL in the germline V gene. V shed 4 bases and J shed 1 base, with 13 bases lying between them. The CDR3 region has the DNA TGCGCCAGCAGCCTGGAGTGGGGCCAGAACACTGAAGCTTTCTTT. The encoded protein is CASSLEWGQNTEAFF.

The rearrangement links TRBV6-2 or TRBV6-3 to TRBJ2-7; no reliable D call. CDR3 length: 12 amino acids. Germline CDR1 is MNHEY and CDR2 is SVGEGT. With 6 bases removed from V and 5 bases from J, the gap between germline ends came to 11 bases. The CDR3 region has the DNA TGTGCCAGCAGCAGCATTACCCACGAGCAGTACTTC. Translation: CASSSITHEQYF.

Worth noting for this clonotype: This may arise from a read error, as a much more abundant clone is one base away. This chain connects TRBV5-1 to TRBJ2-3, with D possibly being TRBD1 (7 bases). The length of the CDR3 is 15 residues. Germline loops: CDR1 SGHRS, CDR2 YFSETQ. V lost 4 bases, J lost 2 bases, and 14 bases lay in between. CDR3 region: CASSLCRGATDTQYF. The CDR3 DNA sequence: TGCGCCAGCAGCCTGTGCAGGGGGGCCACAGATACGCAGTATTTT.

In its sample, this clonotype was seen many times. V and J are TRBV20-1 and TRBJ2-7; no clear D. Deletions cut 1 base from V and 0 bases from J, with 7 bases between. Looked up from germline, CDR1 is DFQATT and CDR2 is SNEGSKA (reference sequence). The CDR3 has 13 amino acids. The CDR3 coding sequence is TGCAGTGCTAGAGTTAGTTACTCCTACGAGCAGTACTTC. This encodes CSARVSYSYEQYF.

The rearrangement links TRBV10-3 to TRBJ2-7; 9 positions match TRBD1. Germline loops: CDR1 ENHRY, CDR2 SYGVKD. This CDR3 has 22 amino acids. Trimming cost V 4 bases and J 2 bases; bases outside gene matches: 27. CDR3 region: CAISVSAGTPGQGSVSPYEQYF. Written as DNA, the CDR3 is TGTGCCATCAGTGTTTCGGCTGGTACACCGGGACAGGGTTCTGTCTCCCCCTACGAGCAGTACTTC.

This chain joins TRBV6-1 and TRBJ2-7; D possibly matches TRBD1 or TRBD2 (5 bases each). The CDR3 runs to 14 residues. Germline CDR1 reads MNHNS; CDR2 reads SASEGT. The germline V and J ends were trimmed by 5 bases and 3 bases, with 14 bases remaining between them. The CDR3 DNA reads as TGTGCCAGCAGTATGGGGGACGCAAACTACGAGCAGTACTTC. This encodes CASSMGDANYEQYF.

The chain couples TRBV7-2 to TRBJ2-1, with 7 bases matching TRBD2. This CDR3 comprises 15 residues. V lost 5 bases, J lost 13 bases, and 17 bases stayed unmatched. CDR1 is SGHTA and CDR2 is FQGNSA in the germline V gene. The CDR3 here is CASSRSGVAGNFQFF. The CDR3 DNA reads TGTGCCAGCAGCCGCAGCGGGGTGGCAGGGAATTTTCAGTTCTTC.

The rearrangement uses TRBV30 and TRBJ2-7; the D gene is possibly TRBD2 (5 bases). The CDR3 extends over 13 amino acids. Germline V gene sequence: CDR1 GTSNPN, CDR2 SVGIG (reference sequence). The V end lost 1 base, the J end lost 3 bases, and 10 bases lay between the germline ends. CDR3 in DNA: TGTGCCTGGAGTGGAGGGTCCGGCTACGAGCAGTACTTC. It translates to CAWSGGSGYEQYF.

This clonotype came up a few times. This chain joins TRBV7-8 and TRBJ2-7; D unclear. The CDR3 has 14 residues. Trimming cost V 2 bases and J 0 bases, with 8 bases left between them. CDR1 and CDR2 from the germline V gene are SGHVS and FQNEAQ. CDR3 in DNA: TGTGCCAGCAGCTTACAGGAGAGCTCCTACGAGCAGTACTTC. Its translation: CASSLQESSYEQYF.

Comments on this clonotype: An end of the junction does not agree with germline; a read error may underlie this. This chain joins TRBV20-1 and TRBJ1-4; no firm D call. Germline lookup yields CDR1 DFQATT and CDR2 SNEGSKA (reference sequence). The CDR3 runs 14 residues. The CDR3 bases are TGCAGTGCTAGAGCCACAGAAACTGATGAAAAACTGTTTTTT. Translation gives CSARATETDEKLFF.

This sequence joins TRBV20-1 and TRBJ2-7, with D possibly matching TRBD1 (5 bases). The CDR3 spans 14 residues. Trimming stripped 4 bases from V and 0 bases from J, with 13 bases between. Looked up from germline, CDR1 is DFQATT and CDR2 is SNEGSKA (reference sequence). The CDR3 protein is CSATGFLASYEQYF. The CDR3 coding sequence is TGCAGTGCTACAGGGTTCCTTGCCTCCTACGAGCAGTACTTC.

The chain links TRBV28 to TRBJ1-6, with D maybe TRBD1 (5 bases). The germline V gene has CDR1 MDHEN and CDR2 SYDVKM. V lost 0 bases and J lost 3, with 9 bases in between. The CDR3 is 16 residues long. Here the CDR3 DNA reads TGTGCCAGCAGTTTATGGGGGGGTCTCTATAATTCACCCCTCCACTTT. It codes for CASSLWGGLYNSPLHF.

The chain couples TRBV2 to TRBJ1-5; D remains ambiguous. V was clipped by 8 bases and J by 0 bases, with 17 bases between them. The CDR3 totals 16 residues. Germline V gene data show CDR1 as SNHLY and CDR2 as FYNNEI. The CDR3 loop is CASGPTTDDSNQPQHF. The CDR3 coding sequence is TGTGCCAGCGGACCCACGACGGACGATAGCAATCAGCCCCAGCATTTT. The whole variable domain, remainder taken from reference TRBV2 and TRBJ1-5, is EPEVTQTPSHQVTQMGQEVILRCVPISNHLYFYWYRQILGQKVEFLVSFYNNEISEKSEIFDDQFSVERPDGSNFTLKIRSTKLEDSAMYFCASGPTTDDSNQPQHFGDGTRLSIL.

Ten or more counts support this clonotype. This rearrangement joins TRBV12-3 or TRBV12-4 to TRBJ1-1; the D is unclear. The germline V and J ends were trimmed by 4 bases and 2 bases, with 8 bases remaining between them. This CDR3 comprises 13 residues. CDR3 region: CASSYQTNTEAFF. The CDR3 nucleotides read TGTGCCAGCAGTTACCAGACAAACACTGAAGCTTTCTTT.

The V call is TRBV28, the J call TRBJ2-6; possible D gene TRBD1, 6 bases. The CDR3 loop spans 16 amino acids. Germline V CDR1 and CDR2: MDHEN, SYDVKM. Deletions cut 5 bases from V and 1 base from J, with 12 bases between. CDR3 residues: CASSPSGVSGANVLTF. The CDR3 DNA reads TGTGCCAGCAGTCCTTCAGGGGTTTCTGGGGCCAACGTCCTGACTTTC. The full variable domain, with the rest looked up from reference TRBV28 and TRBJ2-6, is DVKVTQSSRYLVKRTGEKVFLECVQDMDHENMFWYRQDPGLGLRLIYFSYDVKMKEKGDIPEGYSVSREKKERFSLILESASTNQTSMYLCASSPSGVSGANVLTFGAGSRLTVL.

This clonotype was detected many times. This chain joins TRBV28 and TRBJ2-1; 12 nucleotides align to TRBD1. The germline V gene encodes CDR1 MDHEN and CDR2 SYDVKM. This CDR3 is built from 15 residues. J lost 2 bases, V lost 5 bases, and 1 base had no gene match. CDR3 DNA sequence: TGTGCCAGCAGTGGGACAGGGGGCCCCTACAATGAGCAGTTCTTC. Encoded protein: CASSGTGGPYNEQFF.

This clonotype was observed once. It is unclear where the CDR3 begins or ends on the DNA, so no DNA is shown, and the CDR3 is as TCRdb lists it. The chain couples TRBV12-3 or TRBV12-4 to TRBJ1-1; TRBD1, the D gene given by the table, was not confirmed from the DNA. The CDR3 spans 13 amino acids, including both terminal residues. CDR3: CASSTSGGAEAFF.

The chain has TRBV9 and TRBJ2-2, with a weak D call TRBD1 (6 bases). This CDR3 comprises 12 residues. The V gene's germline CDR1 is SGDLS and CDR2 YYNGEE. V lost 3 bases and J 9 bases, leaving 9 bases between the germline ends. The DNA for the CDR3 is TGTGCCAGCAGCGCCCAGGGGAGGGAGCTGTTTTTT. This codes for CASSAQGRELFF. The complete variable domain, with remaining parts taken from reference TRBV9 and TRBJ2-2, reads DSGVTQTPKHLITATGQRVTLRCSPRSGDLSVYWYQQSLDQGLQFLIQYYNGEERAKGNILERFSAQQFPDLHSELNLSSLELGDSALYFCASSAQGRELFFGEGSRLTVL.

CDR3 loop: CSVSGTENTEAFF. The CDR3 region has the DNA TGCAGCGTTTCCGGGACAGAGAACACTGAAGCTTTCTTT. V and J are TRBV29-1 and TRBJ1-1; 7 bases line up with TRBD1. From germline, CDR1 is SQVTM and CDR2 ANQGSEA. J gave up 1 base and V 5 bases, and 4 bases lay outside the gene matches. The CDR3 consists of 13 residues.

The rearrangement joins TRBV20-1 to TRBJ2-2; a weak D match, TRBD2 (6 bases). V lost 7 bases and J 2 bases, leaving 14 bases between the germline ends. The CDR3 covers 14 residues. Germline CDR1 DFQATT, CDR2 SNEGSKA (reference sequence). CDR3 nucleotide sequence: TGCAGTGTACGCGGGACTTTAAACACCGGGGAGCTGTTTTTT. It is translated as CSVRGTLNTGELFF.

A few counts support this clonotype. The gene calls are TRBV6-2 or TRBV6-3 and TRBJ2-1, with a tentative D call TRBD1 (5 bases). V was clipped by 6 bases and J by 3 bases, with 15 bases between them. This CDR3 is built from 15 residues. Germline CDR1 reads MNHEY; CDR2 reads SVGEGT. Here the CDR3 reads CASSPLGLNYNEQFF. The CDR3 DNA follows: TGTGCCAGCAGCCCCCTGGGGCTGAACTACAATGAGCAGTTCTTC.

To note about this clonotype: Germline and junction disagree at one end, which may indicate a read error. The chain is built from TRBV3-1 and TRBJ2-3; no reliable D call. The CDR3 length is 16 residues. CDR1 is LGHDT, CDR2 YNNKEL, per germline (reference sequence). The CDR3 here is CASGQDLASLAGTQYF. The CDR3 DNA follows: TGTGCCAGCGGCCAAGATTTAGCCTCTCTGGCAGGTACGCAGTATTTT.

The V gene is TRBV7-2, the J gene TRBJ2-5, with 8 nucleotides matching TRBD1. Germline loops: CDR1 SGHTA, CDR2 FQGNSA. The V and J ends lost 3 bases and 2 bases, in that order; junction bases with no gene match: 11. The CDR3 covers 17 residues. CDR3 region: CASSFGSGRQGQETQYF. The CDR3 DNA is TGTGCCAGCAGCTTCGGTAGCGGTAGACAGGGGCAAGAGACCCAGTACTTC.

The chain is built from TRBV9 and TRBJ1-4; 8 bases line up with TRBD1. The ends lost 3 bases at V and 4 bases at J; junction bases unmatched: 11. The germline V gene encodes CDR1 SGDLS and CDR2 YYNGEE. This CDR3 has 17 residues. CDR3 region: CASSGGQGRLSNEKLFF. The CDR3 DNA is TGTGCCAGCAGCGGTGGACAGGGCCGATTAAGTAATGAAAAACTGTTTTTT.

This chain uses TRBV20-1 with TRBJ2-7; a weak D match, TRBD1 (6 bases). This CDR3 is built from 14 residues. Germline V gene sequence: CDR1 DFQATT, CDR2 SNEGSKA (reference sequence). With 6 bases removed from V and 3 bases from J, the gap between germline ends came to 18 bases. CDR3 bases: TGCAGTGCCACACGTCAGGGGTATAACTACGAGCAGTACTTC. This gives the protein CSATRQGYNYEQYF.

This chain uses TRBV7-2 with TRBJ2-4, with D tentatively TRBD2 (5 bases). V dropped 4 bases and J dropped 0 bases, with 13 bases sitting between them. This CDR3 has 16 amino acids. Per the germline V gene, CDR1 is SGHTA and CDR2 is FQGNSA. CDR3 in DNA: TGTGCCAGCAGCTCGGGATCGATACCAGCCAAAAACATTCAGTACTTC. Amino acids: CASSSGSIPAKNIQYF.